This TCR beta chain was documented in a study of T-cell reconstitution after alpha-beta-depleted transplantation in children. Preparation of the TCRbeta library involved a method that used unique molecular identifiers. TCRdb reprocessed the PCR reads via MiXCR and lists one record per CDR3 protein. The sample contains some 600,000 distinct CDR3 sequences, roughly 15% of which appear only once. The germline V gene encodes CDR1 LGHNA and CDR2 YSLEER. V was pared by 2 bases and J by 2 bases, with 12 bases between. The CDR3 is 16 amino acids. The source of this sequence is a human donor who donated a stem cell graft to a child with acute myeloid leukemia. The sequenced sample was PBMCs from the stem cell graft donor, obtained from the stem cell graft. The chain joins TRBV4-3 to TRBJ2-2, with D possibly TRBD1 on 5 matching bases. The CDR3 DNA sequence: TGCGCCAGCAGCCAACAGGGTTTTGCAAACACCGGGGAGCTGTTTTTT. Translation gives CASSQQGFANTGELFF.